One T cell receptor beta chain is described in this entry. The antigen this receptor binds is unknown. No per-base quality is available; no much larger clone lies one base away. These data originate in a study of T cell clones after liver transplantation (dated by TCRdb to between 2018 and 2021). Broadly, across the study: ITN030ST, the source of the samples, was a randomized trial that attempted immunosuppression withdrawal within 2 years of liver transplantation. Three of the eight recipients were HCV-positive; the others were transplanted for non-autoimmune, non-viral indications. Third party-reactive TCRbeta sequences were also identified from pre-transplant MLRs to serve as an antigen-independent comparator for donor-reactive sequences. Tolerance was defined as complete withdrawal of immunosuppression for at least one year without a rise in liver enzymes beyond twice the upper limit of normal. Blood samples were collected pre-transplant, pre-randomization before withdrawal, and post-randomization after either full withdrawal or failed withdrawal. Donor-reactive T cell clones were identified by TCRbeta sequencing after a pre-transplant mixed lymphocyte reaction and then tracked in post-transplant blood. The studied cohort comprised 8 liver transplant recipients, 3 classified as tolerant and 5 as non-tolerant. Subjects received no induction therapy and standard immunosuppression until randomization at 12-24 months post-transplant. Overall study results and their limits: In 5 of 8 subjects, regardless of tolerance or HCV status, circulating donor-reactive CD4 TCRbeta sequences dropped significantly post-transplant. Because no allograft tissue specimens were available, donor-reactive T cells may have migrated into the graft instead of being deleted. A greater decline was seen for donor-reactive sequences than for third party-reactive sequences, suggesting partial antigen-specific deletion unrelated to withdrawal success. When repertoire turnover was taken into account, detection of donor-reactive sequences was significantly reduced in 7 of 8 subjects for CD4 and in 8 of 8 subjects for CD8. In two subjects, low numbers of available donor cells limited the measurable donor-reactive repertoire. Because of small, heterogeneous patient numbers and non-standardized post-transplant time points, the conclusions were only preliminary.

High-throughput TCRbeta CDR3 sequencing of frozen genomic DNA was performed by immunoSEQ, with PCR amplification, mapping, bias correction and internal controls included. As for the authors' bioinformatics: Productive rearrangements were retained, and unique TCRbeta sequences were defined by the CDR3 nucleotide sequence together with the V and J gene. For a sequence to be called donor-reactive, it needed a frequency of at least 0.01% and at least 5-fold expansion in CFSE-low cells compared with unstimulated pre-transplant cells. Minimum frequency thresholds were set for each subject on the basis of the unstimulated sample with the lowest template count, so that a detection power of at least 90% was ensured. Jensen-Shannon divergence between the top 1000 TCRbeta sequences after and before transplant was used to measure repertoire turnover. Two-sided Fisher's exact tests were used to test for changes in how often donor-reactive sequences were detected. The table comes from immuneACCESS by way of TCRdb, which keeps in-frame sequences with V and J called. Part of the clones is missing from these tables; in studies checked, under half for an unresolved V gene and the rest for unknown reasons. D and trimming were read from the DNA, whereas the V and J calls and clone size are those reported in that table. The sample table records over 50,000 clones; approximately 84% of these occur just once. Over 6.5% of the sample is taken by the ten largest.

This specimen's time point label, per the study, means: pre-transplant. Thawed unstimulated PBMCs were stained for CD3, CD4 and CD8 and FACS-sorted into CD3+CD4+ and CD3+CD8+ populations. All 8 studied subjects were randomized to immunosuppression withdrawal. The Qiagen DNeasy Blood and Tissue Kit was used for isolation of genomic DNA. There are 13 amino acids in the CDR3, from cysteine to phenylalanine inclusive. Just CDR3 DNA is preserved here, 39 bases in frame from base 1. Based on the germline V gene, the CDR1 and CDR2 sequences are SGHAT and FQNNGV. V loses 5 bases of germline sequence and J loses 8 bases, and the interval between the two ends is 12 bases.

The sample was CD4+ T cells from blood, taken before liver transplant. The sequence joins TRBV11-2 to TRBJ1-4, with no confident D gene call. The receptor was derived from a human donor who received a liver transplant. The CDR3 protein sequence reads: CASSRLRAEKLFF. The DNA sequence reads TGTGCCAGCAGCAGACTGAGGGCGGAAAAACTGTTTTTT.